This TCR beta chain derives from a study of blood T cell repertoires in COVID-19. This CDR3 is built from 13 residues. CDR1 is GTSNPN and CDR2 is SVGIG in the germline V gene (reference sequence). The V and J ends lost 2 bases and 6 bases respectively, with 14 bases between them. Authors' methods: Quantification of nucleated cells was approximated via reference gene primer amplification. Some clones are missing from TCRdb's copy, which holds only in-frame ones; the method was immunoSEQ multiplex PCR. D and trimming were read from the DNA, whereas the V and J calls and clone size are those reported in that table. The sample has hundreds of thousands of clones; roughly 85% are singletons.

The sequenced material came from peripheral blood. This chain joins TRBV30 and TRBJ2-7; D perhaps matches TRBD2 (6 bases). This receptor was identified in a human donor in a cohort sampled during active COVID-19. The CDR3 spells CAWSYSGVGEQYF. The CDR3 DNA sequence: TGTGCCTGGAGTTATAGCGGTGTGGGCGAGCAGTACTTC.